The present T cell receptor (beta chain) was sequenced within a study of blood T cells in healthy people across ages. The CDR3 runs to 14 residues. Germline V gene sequence: CDR1 MGHRA, CDR2 YSYEKL. Trimming stripped 4 bases from V and 4 bases from J, with 11 bases between. A second roughly 6 to 11 cycle PCR used barcoded and J-beta primers. TCRdb re-analysed the 5' RACE reads in MiXCR, keeping a single row per CDR3 protein. The sample carries 980,000 or so distinct CDR3 sequences, around 49% recorded once. This TCR was sampled from a man between 25 and 39 years old in good health. The sample taken for sequencing was blood. The chain combines TRBV4-1 with TRBJ1-5; perhaps TRBD1 as D (6 bases). The CDR3 coding sequence is TGCGCCAGCAGCCTACGGACAGCAAATCAGCCCCAGCATTTT. Protein: CASSLRTANQPQHF.